This T cell receptor beta chain was observed in a study of blood T cell repertoires in COVID-19. Repertoires were generated with immunoSEQ multiplex PCR, while TCRdb's copy carries only in-frame clones and drops some. The table has approximately 210,000 clones, 81% seen once. The V and J ends lost 0 bases and 7 bases respectively, with 12 bases between them. The germline V gene encodes CDR1 SGHVS and CDR2 FNYEAQ. The CDR3 has 15 amino acids. The sequence derives from a woman between 50 and 59 years old with acute COVID-19. The chain is built from TRBV7-6 and TRBJ1-4; D is perhaps TRBD1 (5 bases). Sequences were obtained from PBMCs or T cells enriched from blood (not recorded which). CDR3 in DNA: TGTGCCAGCAGCTTAGCAGGGGCGCGGGGTGAAAAACTGTTTTTT. Translated, it gives CASSLAGARGEKLFF.